These T cell receptor beta chains were read from a single sample in a study of identical twins. TCRdb itself ran the 5' RACE reads through MiXCR, one entry per CDR3 protein. In the table there are about 490,000 distinct CDR3 sequences, around 15% of which are singletons. These records were also assigned to another study, of yellow fever vaccine responses in identical twins.

The sequencing sample was made of CD4+ T cells sorted from blood. These receptors were collected from a woman under 30 in good health. CDR3s include the opening cysteine and the closing phenylalanine or tryptophan. A D gene is named only where the DNA matches it firmly. Clone size, where shown, is once, few, many, or a class for clones that have expanded.

size	V	D	J	DNA	CDR3
few	TRBV6-5	TRBD2	TRBJ2-5	TGTGCCAGCAGTTACCCGACTAGCGGGGGGCTGGAGACCCAGTACTTC	CASSYPTSGGLETQYF
few	TRBV2	.	TRBJ2-3	TGTGCCAGCTCAGTGTCCTTTAGCAGGGAGACAGATACGCAGTATTTT	CASSVSFSRETDTQYF
.	TRBV3-1	TRBD2	TRBJ2-5	TGTGCCTGCAGCCCAACAACTAAGCGGGGTGGCCAAGAGACCCAGTACTTC	CACSPTTKRGGQETQYF
.	TRBV5-4	.	TRBJ2-1	TGTGCCAGCAGCTTATCCGGGACCTATGAGCAGTTCTTC	CASSLSGTYEQFF
.	TRBV11-2	.	TRBJ2-1	TGTGCCAGCAGCTCTCAGCGGCAGATAATGCAACTCTTC	CASSSQRQIMQLF
few	TRBV7-9	.	TRBJ1-1	TGTGCCAGCGCGCCGGGGGTGAACACTGAAGCTTTCTTT	CASAPGVNTEAFF
.	TRBV5-1	TRBD1	TRBJ2-2	TGCGCCAGCAATGACAGGGTCAACACCGGGGAGCTGTTTTTT	CASNDRVNTGELFF
many	TRBV4-1	TRBD2	TRBJ2-1	TGCGCCAGCAGCCAGGGGCGGGGGGAACTATTATACAATGAGCAGTTCTTC	CASSQGRGELLYNEQFF
many	TRBV15	.	TRBJ2-1	TGTGCCACCAGCAGAGACGTTTATGAGCAGTTCTTC	CATSRDVYEQFF
many	TRBV3-1	.	TRBJ1-2	TGTGCCAGCAGCCAAGATTTCGGGGAAAGGCACTATGGCTACACCTTC	CASSQDFGERHYGYTF
.	TRBV28	TRBD1	TRBJ1-5	TGTGCCAGCAGCCCAGGGGGTTGGGGCAATCAGCCCCAGCATTTT	CASSPGGWGNQPQHF
few	TRBV14	TRBD1	TRBJ1-5	TGTGCCAGCAGCCAAGAAGCGGGCAGGGGGGACAATCAGCCCCAGCATTTT	CASSQEAGRGDNQPQHF